The sequence of this TCR beta chain was determined in a study of T cells in Graves' hyperthyroidism and ophthalmopathy. As for the study in general: Peripheral blood was obtained at initial diagnosis, preceding any treatment. Study results and caveats: Ophthalmopathy was told apart from stable hyperthyroidism by a 13 V-J model.

This clonotype was found a few times. Antigen specificity is unknown. The CDR3 length is 14 residues. CDR1 is DFQATT, CDR2 SNEGSKA, per germline (reference sequence). V was pared by 3 bases and J by 7 bases, with 8 bases of the junction left unmatched. The investigators amplified TCR beta CDR3 regions from RNA transcripts. A set of HTBI primers served as the primers for a first-round RT-PCR of the TCR CDR3. Using its own MiXCR run on the multiplex PCR reads, TCRdb lists one record per CDR3 protein. The sample yields 380,000 or so distinct CDR3 sequences, 14% seen once. Diagnosis of hyperthyroidism was new in patients aged 18 to 65, and its duration was under 2 months. Exclusion followed for patients with uncontrolled infection, other autoimmune disease, pregnancy or lactation.

This chain links TRBV20-1 with TRBJ2-1, with 8 bases aligning to TRBD2. The source material was blood. This clonotype was obtained from a woman in her thirties with Graves' hyperthyroidism. CDR3 nucleotides: TGCAGTGCTAGCGAACAGCGGGAGTTGAATGAGCAGTTCTTC. Its translation is CSASEQRELNEQFF.